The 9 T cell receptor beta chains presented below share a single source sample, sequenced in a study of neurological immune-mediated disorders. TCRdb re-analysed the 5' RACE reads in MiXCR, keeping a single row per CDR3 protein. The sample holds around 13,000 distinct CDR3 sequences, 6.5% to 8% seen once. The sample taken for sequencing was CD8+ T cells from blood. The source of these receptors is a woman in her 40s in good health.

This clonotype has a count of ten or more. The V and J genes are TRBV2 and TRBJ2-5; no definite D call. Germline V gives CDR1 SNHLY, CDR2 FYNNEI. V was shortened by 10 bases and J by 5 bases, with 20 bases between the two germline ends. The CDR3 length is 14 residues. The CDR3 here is CATSGGQLGETQYF. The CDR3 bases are TGTGCCACCTCGGGTGGCCAATTGGGGGAGACCCAGTACTTC.

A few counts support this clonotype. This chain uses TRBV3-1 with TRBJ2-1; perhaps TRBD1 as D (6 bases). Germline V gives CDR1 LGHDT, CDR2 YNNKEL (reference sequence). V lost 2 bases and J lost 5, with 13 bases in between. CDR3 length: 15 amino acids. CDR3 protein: CASSQPGVGDNEQFF. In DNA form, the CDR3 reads TGTGCCAGCAGCCAACCAGGGGTCGGGGACAATGAGCAGTTCTTC.

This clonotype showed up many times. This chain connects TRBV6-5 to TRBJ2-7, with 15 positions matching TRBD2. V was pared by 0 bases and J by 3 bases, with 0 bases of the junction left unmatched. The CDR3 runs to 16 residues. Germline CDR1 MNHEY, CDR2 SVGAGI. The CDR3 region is CASSYSGLAGGYEQYF. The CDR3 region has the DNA TGTGCCAGCAGTTACTCGGGACTAGCGGGGGGCTACGAGCAGTACTTC.

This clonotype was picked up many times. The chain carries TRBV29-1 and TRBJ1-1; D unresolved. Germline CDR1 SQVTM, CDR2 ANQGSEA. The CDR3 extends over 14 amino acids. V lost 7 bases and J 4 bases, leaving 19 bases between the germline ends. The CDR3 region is CSGGGGSEGTEAFF. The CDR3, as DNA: TGCAGCGGCGGCGGAGGTAGTGAAGGCACTGAAGCTTTCTTT.

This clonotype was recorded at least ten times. The CDR3 loop is CASSLYLAGVSEQYF. The CDR3 DNA reads as TGCGCCAGCAGCCTATATCTAGCGGGAGTCTCCGAGCAGTACTTC. The rearrangement joins TRBV5-1 to TRBJ2-7, with 10 bases lining up with TRBD2. Germline CDR1 SGHRS, CDR2 YFSETQ. The CDR3 runs 15 residues. Trimming removed 4 bases from V and 6 bases from J; junction bases left unmatched: 10.

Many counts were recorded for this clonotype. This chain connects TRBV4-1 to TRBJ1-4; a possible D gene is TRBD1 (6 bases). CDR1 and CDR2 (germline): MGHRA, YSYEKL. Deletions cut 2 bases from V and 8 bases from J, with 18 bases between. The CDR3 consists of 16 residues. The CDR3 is CASSQRSGAEREKLFF. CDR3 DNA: TGCGCCAGCAGCCAACGTTCGGGGGCCGAAAGAGAAAAACTGTTTTTT.

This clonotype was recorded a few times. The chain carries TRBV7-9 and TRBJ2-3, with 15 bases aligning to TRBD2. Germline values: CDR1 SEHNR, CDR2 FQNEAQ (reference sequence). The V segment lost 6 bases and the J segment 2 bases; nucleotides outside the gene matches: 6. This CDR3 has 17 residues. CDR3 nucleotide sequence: TGTGCCAGCAGAGGGACTAGCGGGGGGCCCTACACAGATACGCAGTATTTT. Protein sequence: CASRGTSGGPYTDTQYF. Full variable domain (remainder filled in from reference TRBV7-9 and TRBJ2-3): DTGVSQNPRHKITKRGQNVTFRCDPISEHNRLYWYRQTLGQGPEFLTYFQNEAQLEKSRLLSDRFSAERPKGSFSTLEIQRTEQGDSAMYLCASRGTSGGPYTDTQYFGPGTRLTVL.

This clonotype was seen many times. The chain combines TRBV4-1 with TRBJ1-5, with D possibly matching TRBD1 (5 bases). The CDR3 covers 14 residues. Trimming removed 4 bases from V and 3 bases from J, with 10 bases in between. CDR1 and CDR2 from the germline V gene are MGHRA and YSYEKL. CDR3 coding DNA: TGCGCCAGCAGCCTTCGGGGGAACAATCAGCCCCAGCATTTT. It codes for CASSLRGNNQPQHF.

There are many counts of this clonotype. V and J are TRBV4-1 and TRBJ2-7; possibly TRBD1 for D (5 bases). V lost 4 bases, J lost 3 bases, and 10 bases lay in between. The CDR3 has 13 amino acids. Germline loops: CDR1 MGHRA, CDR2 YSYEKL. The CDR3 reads CASSPGQHYEQYF. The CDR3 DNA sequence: TGCGCCAGCAGCCCTGGACAACACTACGAGCAGTACTTC.